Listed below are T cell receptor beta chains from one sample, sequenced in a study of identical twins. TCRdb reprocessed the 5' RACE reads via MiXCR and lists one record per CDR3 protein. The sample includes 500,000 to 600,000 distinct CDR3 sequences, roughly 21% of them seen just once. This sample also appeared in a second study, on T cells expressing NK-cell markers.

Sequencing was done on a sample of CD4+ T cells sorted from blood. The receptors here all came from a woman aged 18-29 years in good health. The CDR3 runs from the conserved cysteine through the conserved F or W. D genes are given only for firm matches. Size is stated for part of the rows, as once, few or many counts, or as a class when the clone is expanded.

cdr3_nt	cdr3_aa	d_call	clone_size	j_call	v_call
TGTGCCAGCAGAATTGAGGGAGCTGGTAGCTACACCTTC	CASRIEGAGSYTF	NA	few	TRBJ1-2	TRBV6-1
TGTGCCGCGAGCGGGAGGGCCGTGGCAGATACGCAGTATTTT	CAASGRAVADTQYF	TRBD2	few	TRBJ2-3	TRBV19
TGTGCCAGCAGCTGGTCCAGTGCCGGGACTAGCGGGGGGCCTAGCTCCTACAATGAGCAGTTCTTC	CASSWSSAGTSGGPSSYNEQFF	TRBD2	NA	TRBJ2-1	TRBV13
TGCGCCAGCAGCTTGCCGGGAGCGAACACTGAAGCTTTCTTT	CASSLPGANTEAFF	NA	few	TRBJ1-1	TRBV5-1
TGTGCCATCAGTCCTCCTAGGAACTCCTACGAGCAGTACTTC	CAISPPRNSYEQYF	NA	many	TRBJ2-7	TRBV10-3
TGTGCCACCGGACTAGCGGGAGTTTACGAGCAGTACTTC	CATGLAGVYEQYF	TRBD2	NA	TRBJ2-7	TRBV10-3
TGTGCCATAGATAAACCTGGAGGCTACACCTTC	CAIDKPGGYTF	NA	many	TRBJ1-2	TRBV10-3
TGTGCCAGCAGCCCCCGACAGGGGGCGTCGGGGGAGCTGTTTTTT	CASSPRQGASGELFF	TRBD1	NA	TRBJ2-2	TRBV7-2
TGTGCCAGCAGCTCAAGTCACGATGGCTACACCTTC	CASSSSHDGYTF	NA	NA	TRBJ1-2	TRBV7-2
TGTGCCAGCAGCGTAGATGGTAGTTCAGAGACCCAGTACTTC	CASSVDGSSETQYF	NA	NA	TRBJ2-5	TRBV9
TGTGCCAGCAGCTTCCAGGGGGCCTGGGAGACCCAGTACTTC	CASSFQGAWETQYF	TRBD1	few	TRBJ2-5	TRBV5-6
TGCAGTGCTAAAGCTTACGAGCAGTACTTC	CSAKAYEQYF	NA	few	TRBJ2-7	TRBV20-1
TGTGCCAGCTCCCCGCCGGGCCTACCAATCTACGAGCAGTACTTC	CASSPPGLPIYEQYF	NA	NA	TRBJ2-7	TRBV18
TGCGCCAGCAGGACAGCCCCGAACACCGGGGAGCTGTTTTTT	CASRTAPNTGELFF	NA	NA	TRBJ2-2	TRBV10-2
TGTGCCACCAGTGATGGGCAGGGGTTCAATGAGCAGTTCTTC	CATSDGQGFNEQFF	NA	many	TRBJ2-1	TRBV24-1
TGTGCCAGCAGTTCCCAGACTGGCCCCTACGAGCAGTACTTC	CASSSQTGPYEQYF	NA	few	TRBJ2-7	TRBV7-2
TGTGCCAGCAGCCAAGTTAGCGGGGGCTCCTACAATGAGCAGTTCTTC	CASSQVSGGSYNEQFF	TRBD2	few	TRBJ2-1	TRBV4-2
TGCAGCGTCGTGAGGGGACAGGGGGACTATGGCTACACCTTC	CSVVRGQGDYGYTF	TRBD1	NA	TRBJ1-2	TRBV29-1
TGTGCCAGCAGCTCCTTCCTAGGCGATTCACCCCTCCACTTT	CASSSFLGDSPLHF	NA	NA	TRBJ1-6	TRBV11-2
TGCAGTGCTACCGACAGAAACACTGAAGCTTTCTTT	CSATDRNTEAFF	NA	many	TRBJ1-1	TRBV20-1
TGCGCCAGCAGCTTTGGTAGCGGGACCGCGAACACCGGGGAGCTGTTTTTT	CASSFGSGTANTGELFF	TRBD2	NA	TRBJ2-2	TRBV5-1
TGTGCCAGCAGCCAAGCGTTTGGCGAGCAGTACTTC	CASSQAFGEQYF	NA	NA	TRBJ2-7	TRBV3-1
TGTGCCAGCAGTTACCAAGGAAGCTCCTATAATTCACCCCTCCACTTT	CASSYQGSSYNSPLHF	NA	NA	TRBJ1-6	TRBV6-5
TGCGCCAGCAGTGGCCGGGGTAGCGGGGAAGAGACCCAGTACTTC	CASSGRGSGEETQYF	TRBD2	NA	TRBJ2-5	TRBV5-1
TGCAGTGCTAGACGGGACTTCCACACCGGGGAGCTGTTTTTT	CSARRDFHTGELFF	NA	NA	TRBJ2-2	TRBV20-1
TGCAGTGCCCTTAAAAAGAGCGGGGTGGCCCGTACGCAGTATTTT	CSALKKSGVARTQYF	TRBD2	few	TRBJ2-3	TRBV20-1
TGCGCCAGCAGTCGGGGACTAGCGGGTAACTCCTACAATGAGCAGTTCTTC	CASSRGLAGNSYNEQFF	TRBD2	many	TRBJ2-1	TRBV5-1
TGTGCCACCACACTCTGGGGCACTGAAGCTTTCTTT	CATTLWGTEAFF	NA	NA	TRBJ1-1	TRBV12-3/TRBV12-4
TGCGCCAGCAGCTTGGCATCGCAGGGACACTACGAGCAGTACTTC	CASSLASQGHYEQYF	NA	few	TRBJ2-7	TRBV5-1
TGTGCCAGCAGTTATATTGGTTTAGGAGGGGATCAGCCCCAGCATTTT	CASSYIGLGGDQPQHF	NA	few	TRBJ1-5	TRBV6-2/TRBV6-3
TGTGCCAGCAGTTATTTACGGGAGACCCAGTACTTC	CASSYLRETQYF	NA	many	TRBJ2-5	TRBV6-6
TGTGCCAGCAGTCAAGGCTCAGGGGTAGACAATGAGCAGTTCTTC	CASSQGSGVDNEQFF	NA	few	TRBJ2-1	TRBV6-1
TGCAGTGCGTTGGAGGGGGGTTTTAATTCACCCCTCCACTTT	CSALEGGFNSPLHF	NA	NA	TRBJ1-6	TRBV20-1
TGTGCCATCAGGGGAAACACAGACGACGAGCAGTACTTC	CAIRGNTDDEQYF	NA	few	TRBJ2-7	TRBV10-3
TGTGCCAGCAGTACCGGGACAGGGGATTCGATCGCCTACGAGCAGTACTTC	CASSTGTGDSIAYEQYF	NA	few	TRBJ2-7	TRBV21-1
TGCTGCTTCTGGGGCCCGGCTGCGGGCTCGACAGATACGCAGTATTTT	CCFWGPAAGSTDTQYF	NA	NA	TRBJ2-3	TRBV20-1
TGCGCCAGCAGCTTGTTTGCGGGGGGCCACAATGAGCAGTTCTTC	CASSLFAGGHNEQFF	TRBD2	NA	TRBJ2-1	TRBV5-1
TGTGCCAGCAGCTACGACAGAGCCAACTCTGGGGCCAACGTCCTGACTTTC	CASSYDRANSGANVLTF	NA	once	TRBJ2-6	TRBV5-5
TGCAGTGCTAGAGACAGGGGCGAGCAGTACTTC	CSARDRGEQYF	NA	few	TRBJ2-7	TRBV20-1
TGTGCCAGCAGCTTAAACAGGGGGCGCGAGGAGCAGTTCTTC	CASSLNRGREEQFF	TRBD1	NA	TRBJ2-1	TRBV7-2
TGCAGTGCAGGACAGGCCATTGGGACCCAGTACTTC	CSAGQAIGTQYF	TRBD1	few	TRBJ2-5	TRBV20-1
TGTGCCAGCAGCCTCGGGGCACTTCTAAAGGGCTACACCTTC	CASSLGALLKGYTF	NA	NA	TRBJ1-2	TRBV12-3/TRBV12-4